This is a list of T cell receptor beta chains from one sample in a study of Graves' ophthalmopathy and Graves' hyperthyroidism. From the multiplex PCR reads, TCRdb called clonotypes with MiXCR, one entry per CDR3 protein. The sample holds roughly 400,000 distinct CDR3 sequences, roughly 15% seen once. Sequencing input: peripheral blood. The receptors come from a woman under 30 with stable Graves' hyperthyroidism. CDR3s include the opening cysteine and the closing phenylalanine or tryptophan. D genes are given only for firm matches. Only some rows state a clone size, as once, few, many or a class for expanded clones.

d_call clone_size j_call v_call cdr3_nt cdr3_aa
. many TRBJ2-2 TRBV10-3 TGTGCCATCAGTGTTAAGAGCGCTGGAACCGAGGCCGGGGAGCTGTTTTTT CAISVKSAGTEAGELFF
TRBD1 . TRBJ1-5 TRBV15 TGTGCCACCAGCAGGGGACAGGGAAATCAGCCCCAGCATTTT CATSRGQGNQPQHF
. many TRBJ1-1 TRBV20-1 TGCAGTGCTAGTAGGTCGCCCGTCACGACCTCTGAAGCTTTCTTT CSASRSPVTTSEAFF
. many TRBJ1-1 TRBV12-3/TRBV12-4 TGTGCCAGCAGTAAGACAAACTCAGGTACTGAAGCTTTCTTT CASSKTNSGTEAFF
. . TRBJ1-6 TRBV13 TGTGCCAGCAGTGACCAGAGCTCCTATAATTCACCCCTCCACTTT CASSDQSSYNSPLHF
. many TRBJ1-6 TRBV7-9 TGTGCCAGCAGCCCCTGGCTGAGCTCCTATAATTCACCCCTCCACTTT CASSPWLSSYNSPLHF
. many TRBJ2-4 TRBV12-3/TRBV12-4 TGTGCCAGCAGTTTGCCCTGGGCACCTTTAGCCAAAAACATTCAGTACTTC CASSLPWAPLAKNIQYF
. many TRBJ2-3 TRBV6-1 TGTGCCAGCAGTGAATTGGAAACAGATACGCAGTATTTT CASSELETDTQYF
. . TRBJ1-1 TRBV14 TGTGCCAGCAGCCCTAACTGGGCCACTGAAGCTTTCTTT CASSPNWATEAFF
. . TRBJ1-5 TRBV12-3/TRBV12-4 TGTGCCAGCAGTGTCCCCGCCCCGGGTTTAGGCAATCAGCCCCAGCATTTT CASSVPAPGLGNQPQHF
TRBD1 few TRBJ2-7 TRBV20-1 TGCAGTGCTGGAACAGGGGGCGAATTCTACGAGCAGTACTTC CSAGTGGEFYEQYF
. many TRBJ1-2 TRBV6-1 TGTGCCAGCAGTGACAACTATGGCTACACCTTC CASSDNYGYTF
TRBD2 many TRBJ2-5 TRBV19 TGTGCCAGCAAGGGGAGGGGAGACGGGCCCCAGTACTTC CASKGRGDGPQYF
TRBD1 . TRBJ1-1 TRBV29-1 TGCAGCGCGGGGGGGACAGGGGGTACTGAAGCTTTCTTT CSAGGTGGTEAFF
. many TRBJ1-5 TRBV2 TGTGCCAGCAGCCTCCAGGGAGTTGGCAATCAGCCCCAGCATTTT CASSLQGVGNQPQHF
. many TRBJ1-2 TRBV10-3 TGTGCCATCAGTGACGTAGGTGACTATGGCTACACCTTC CAISDVGDYGYTF
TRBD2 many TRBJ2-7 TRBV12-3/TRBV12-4 TGTGCCAGCAGTTCCCGGACTAGCGGCTACGAGCAGTACTTC CASSSRTSGYEQYF
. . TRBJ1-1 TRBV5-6 TGTGCCAGCAGCCCGAGGGGAGGTTATGCTGAAGCTTTCTTT CASSPRGGYAEAFF
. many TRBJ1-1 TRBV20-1 TGCAGTGCTCTACAGGCGAACACTGAAGCTTTCTTT CSALQANTEAFF
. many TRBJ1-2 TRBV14 TGTGCCAGCAGCCCCCTAACCTGGGGCAACTATGGCTACACCTTC CASSPLTWGNYGYTF
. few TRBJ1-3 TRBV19 TGTGCCAGTAGTACGGGGGGAGACCGAAACACCATATATTTT CASSTGGDRNTIYF
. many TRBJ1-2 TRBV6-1 TGTGCCAGCAGTGTCACTTCAATAATTGGCTACACCTTC CASSVTSIIGYTF
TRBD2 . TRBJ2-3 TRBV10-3 TGTGCCATCACTAGCGGGGGTAGCACAGATACGCAGTATTTT CAITSGGSTDTQYF
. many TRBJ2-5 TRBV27 TGTGCCAGCAGTTTCTCGGGGGCCTCCCAAGAGACCCAGTACTTC CASSFSGASQETQYF
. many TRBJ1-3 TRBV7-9 TGTGCCAGCACCCTCGGGGGGGACGAGAACACCATATATTTT CASTLGGDENTIYF
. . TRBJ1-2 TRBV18 TGTGCCAGCTCACCACGTACGGACAGAAGCTATGGCTACACCTTC CASSPRTDRSYGYTF
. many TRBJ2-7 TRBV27 TGTGCCAGCACCTCCGGGACTTACTTCTCCTACGAGCAGTACTTC CASTSGTYFSYEQYF
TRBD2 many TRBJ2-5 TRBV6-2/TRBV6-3 TGTGCCAGCAGACAACCTAGCGGGGGGGCCGGAGAGACCCAGTACTTC CASRQPSGGAGETQYF
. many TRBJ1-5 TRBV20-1 TGCAGTGCTAGAGATCAAGGCCGGGTAAGGATCGGGACCCAGCATTTT CSARDQGRVRIGTQHF
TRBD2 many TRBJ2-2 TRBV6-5 TGTGCCAGCAGTTCAAGACTAGCGGCGAACACCGGGGAGCTGTTTTTT CASSSRLAANTGELFF
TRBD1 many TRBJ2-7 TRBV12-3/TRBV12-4 TGTGCCAGCAGTTCCTACTCCGGGACAGGGCGACAGTACTTC CASSSYSGTGRQYF
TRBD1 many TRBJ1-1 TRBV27 TGTGCCAGCAGTGTGAACAGGGGACCGAACACTGAAGCTTTCTTT CASSVNRGPNTEAFF